The rows below give T cell receptor beta chains drawn from one sample of a study of cytomegalovirus exposure and HLA in healthy donors. Assay: immunoSEQ multiplex PCR; the TCRdb copy retains only in-frame clones and omits some. The table includes roughly 190,000 clones, under 80% detected once. The sequenced sample was PBMCs. The source of these receptors is a female donor in good health and CMV-seronegative. Both conserved end residues are part of each CDR3. The order of the fields is CDR3 protein, CDR3 DNA, clone size, D gene, J gene, V gene. A D gene is named only where the DNA matches it firmly. Size values are once, few and many counts, or a class for expanded clones, and some rows have none.

CASSENRGRAFF | TGTGCCAGCAGTGAGAACCGCGGGAGGGCTTTCTTT | - | - | TRBJ1-1 | TRBV2
CAINEQGSGPYGYTF | TGTGCCATCAATGAACAGGGATCCGGACCCTATGGCTACACCTTC | - | - | TRBJ1-2 | TRBV10-3
CASSVGGFGNQPQHF | TGTGCCAGCAGCGTAGGAGGGTTTGGCAATCAGCCCCAGCATTTT | few | - | TRBJ1-5 | TRBV9
CASSLGGNTGELFF | TGCGCCAGCAGCTTGGGAGGGAACACCGGGGAGCTGTTTTTT | - | - | TRBJ2-2 | TRBV5-1
CASKLQGTGELFF | TGTGCCAGCAAGCTACAGGGGACCGGGGAGCTGTTTTTT | - | TRBD1 | TRBJ2-2 | TRBV28
CASSLGTGGFYEQYF | TGTGCCAGCAGCTTAGGGACAGGGGGCTTCTACGAGCAGTACTTC | - | TRBD1 | TRBJ2-7 | TRBV7-3
CASSLEYSPNTEAFF | TGTGCCAGCAGCTTAGAGTACAGCCCGAACACTGAAGCTTTCTTT | - | - | TRBJ1-1 | TRBV7-9
CASSQNRGSSYNEQFF | TGTGCCAGCAGCCAAAACAGGGGGAGCTCCTACAATGAGCAGTTCTTC | - | TRBD1 | TRBJ2-1 | TRBV28
CATLVYTEAFF | TGTGCCACCCTCGTCTACACTGAAGCTTTCTTT | - | - | TRBJ1-1 | TRBV2
CASSTRTSGNTGELFF | TGTGCCAGCAGCACCCGGACTAGCGGGAACACCGGGGAGCTGTTTTTT | - | TRBD2 | TRBJ2-2 | TRBV13
CASSVADQETQYF | TGTGCCAGCAGTGTGGCAGACCAAGAGACCCAGTACTTC | - | - | TRBJ2-5 | TRBV6-1
CAWKVPGTGVYEQYF | TGTGCCTGGAAGGTCCCCGGGACAGGGGTCTACGAGCAGTACTTC | - | TRBD1 | TRBJ2-7 | TRBV30
CASSIRTGHLSYEQYF | TGTGCCAGTAGTATACGTACGGGACACCTATCCTACGAGCAGTACTTC | - | - | TRBJ2-7 | TRBV19
CASSFKRGGTDTQYF | TGTGCCAGCAGCTTTAAGCGGGGGGGCACAGATACGCAGTATTTT | - | TRBD2 | TRBJ2-3 | TRBV5-4
CASSPGQGGGDTQYF | TGTGCCAGCAGTCCGGGACAGGGAGGAGGGGATACGCAGTATTTT | - | TRBD1 | TRBJ2-3 | TRBV6-4
CASSRSLPEGGHEYF | TGTGCCAGCAGCCGTTCTCTCCCCGAGGGGGGGCATGAGTATTTT | few | - | TRBJ2-3 | TRBV11-3
CASRERQVTLGGYTF | TGTGCCAGCAGAGAACGACAGGTAACCCTCGGTGGCTACACCTTC | - | - | TRBJ1-2 | TRBV5-6
CASSLGNRGDRATGYEQYF | TGCGCCAGCAGCTTGGGGAACCGAGGGGACAGGGCCACGGGGTACGAGCAGTACTTC | - | TRBD1 | TRBJ2-7 | TRBV5-1
CASSEQGAGELFF | TGTGCCAGCAGTGAACAGGGTGCCGGGGAGCTGTTTTTT | - | - | TRBJ2-2 | TRBV9
CASSTGTGSPYNEQFF | TGTGCCAGTAGTACTGGGACAGGGAGTCCCTACAATGAGCAGTTCTTC | - | TRBD1 | TRBJ2-1 | TRBV19
CASRKGQNYGYTF | TGTGCCAGCAGGAAAGGACAAAACTATGGCTACACCTTC | - | - | TRBJ1-2 | TRBV2
CASSLQATGELFF | TGTGCCAGCAGTTTACAGGCCACCGGGGAGCTGTTTTTT | - | - | TRBJ2-2 | TRBV28
CASSRGTDTFEQYF | TGTGCCAGCTCACGGGGGACAGACACCTTCGAGCAGTACTTC | - | TRBD1 | TRBJ2-7 | TRBV18
CAISESGLGDEQYF | TGTGCCATCAGTGAGTCGGGGCTGGGCGACGAGCAGTACTTC | - | - | TRBJ2-7 | TRBV10-3
CASLGNTEAFF | TGTGCCAGCCTCGGGAACACTGAAGCTTTCTTT | - | - | TRBJ1-1 | TRBV6-5
CASSSQGGNQPQHF | TGTGCCAGCAGTTCCCAGGGGGGCAACCAGCCCCAGCATTTT | - | TRBD1 | TRBJ1-5 | TRBV6-5
CASSLTDTQYF | TGTGCCAGCAGCCTCACAGATACGCAGTATTTT | - | - | TRBJ2-3 | TRBV5-4
CASRQTGGTDTQYF | TGTGCCAGCAGGCAGACAGGGGGTACAGATACGCAGTATTTT | - | TRBD1 | TRBJ2-3 | TRBV6-5
CASSQAPTETQNIQYF | TGCGCCAGCAGCCAAGCCCCGACGGAGACCCAAAACATTCAGTACTTC | - | - | TRBJ2-4 | TRBV4-1
CASSVDRQGYSPLHF | TGTGCCAGCAGCGTAGATCGACAGGGCTATTCACCCCTCCACTTT | - | TRBD1 | TRBJ1-6 | TRBV9
CASSLGQGYEQYF | TGTGCCAGCAGTTTGGGACAGGGGTACGAGCAGTACTTC | few | TRBD1 | TRBJ2-7 | TRBV28
CASSLGEGKPLHF | TGTGCCAGCAGCTTAGGGGAGGGAAAGCCCCTCCACTTT | few | - | TRBJ1-6 | TRBV7-7
CASKSGSSNEKLFF | TGCGCCAGCAAATCGGGGTCCTCTAATGAAAAACTGTTTTTT | - | - | TRBJ1-4 | TRBV5-1
CASSAPGEQFF | TGTGCCAGCTCAGCCCCCGGGGAGCAGTTCTTC | - | - | TRBJ2-1 | TRBV18
CASQLRALGTEAFF | TGTGCCAGTCAGCTTAGAGCGTTGGGCACTGAAGCTTTCTTT | once | - | TRBJ1-1 | TRBV7-3
CASSQGVAGGVGTQYF | TGCGCCAGCAGCCAAGGGGTAGCGGGGGGCGTGGGGACGCAGTATTTT | - | TRBD2 | TRBJ2-3 | TRBV4-3
CASSTGQGHNEQFF | TGTGCCAGCAGCACCGGGCAGGGCCACAATGAGCAGTTCTTC | few | - | TRBJ2-1 | TRBV9
CASSLAGSRNYGYTF | TGCGCCAGCAGCTTGGCAGGGTCTAGAAACTATGGCTACACCTTC | - | - | TRBJ1-2 | TRBV5-1
CASSLTGGANEKLFF | TGTGCCAGCAGCTTAACAGGGGGAGCTAATGAAAAACTGTTTTTT | - | TRBD1 | TRBJ1-4 | TRBV7-2
CASSQAASGTYEQYF | TGCGCCAGCAGCCAAGCGGCTAGCGGAACCTACGAGCAGTACTTC | - | TRBD2 | TRBJ2-7 | TRBV4-1
CSVPSGREVRETQYF | TGCAGCGTCCCTTCGGGGAGGGAGGTGAGAGAGACCCAGTACTTC | - | TRBD2 | TRBJ2-5 | TRBV29-1
CASSGYEQYF | TGTGCCAGCTCGGGCTACGAGCAGTACTTC | - | - | TRBJ2-7 | TRBV28
CASSLMRGGANVRTF | TGTGCCAGCAGCTTGATGAGGGGCGGGGCCAACGTCCGGACTTTC | - | - | TRBJ2-6 | TRBV5-4
CASSKAPSYEQYF | TGTGCCAGTAGTAAAGCGCCCTCCTACGAGCAGTACTTC | - | - | TRBJ2-7 | TRBV19
CASRPAGARDSPLHF | TGTGCCAGCAGACCCGCGGGGGCGAGGGATTCACCCCTCCACTTT | - | - | TRBJ1-6 | TRBV6-6